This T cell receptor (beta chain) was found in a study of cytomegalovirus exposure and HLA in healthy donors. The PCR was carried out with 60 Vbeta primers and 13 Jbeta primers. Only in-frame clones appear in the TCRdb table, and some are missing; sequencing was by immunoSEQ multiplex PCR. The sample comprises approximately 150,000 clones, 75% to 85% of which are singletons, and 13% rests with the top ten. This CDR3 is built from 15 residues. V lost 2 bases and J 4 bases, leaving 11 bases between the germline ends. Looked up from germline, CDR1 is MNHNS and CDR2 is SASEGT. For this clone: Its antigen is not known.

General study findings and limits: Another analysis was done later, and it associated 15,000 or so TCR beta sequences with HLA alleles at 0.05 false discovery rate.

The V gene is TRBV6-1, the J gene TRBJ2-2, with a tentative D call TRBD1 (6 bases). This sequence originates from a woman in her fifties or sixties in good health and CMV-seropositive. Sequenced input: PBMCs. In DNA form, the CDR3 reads TGTGCCAGCAGTGAAAACAGGGAGACCACCGGGGAGCTGTTTTTT. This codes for CASSENRETTGELFF.